One sample yielded the 19 T cell receptor beta chains listed below, sequenced in a study of technical replicates of blood from a handful of donors. Assay: immunoSEQ multiplex PCR; the TCRdb copy retains only in-frame clones and omits some. This sample has approximately 66,000 clones; around 87% occur once, and the top ten carry 4.5% to 5%. Sequencing was done on a sample of PBMCs. The origin of the receptors is a human donor in good health. Some clones in this sample may be carry-over from other donors' samples.

This chain joins TRBV5-4 and TRBJ2-3; maybe TRBD1 (5 bases). Germline CDR1 SGHNT, CDR2 YYREEE (reference sequence). The CDR3 runs to 15 residues. Trimming pared 3 bases from V and 4 bases from J, leaving 15 bases between. DNA for the CDR3: TGTGCCAGCAGCTCAACAGGTGTGCTTGCAGATACGCAGTATTTT. This translates into CASSSTGVLADTQYF. The entire variable domain, with the rest obtained from reference TRBV5-4 and TRBJ2-3, is as follows: ETGVTQSPTHLIKTRGQQVTLRCSSQSGHNTVSWYQQALGQGPQFIFQYYREEENGRGNFPPRFSGLQFPNYSSELNVNALELDDSALYLCASSSTGVLADTQYFGPGTRLTVL.

The gene calls are TRBV4-2 and TRBJ1-2; D is possibly TRBD1 (5 bases). V was clipped by 6 bases and J by 4 bases, with 15 bases between them. The CDR3 is made up of 14 amino acids. The germline V gene has CDR1 LGHNA and CDR2 YNFKEQ. The CDR3 loop is CASRPRLQAYGYTF. Here the CDR3 DNA reads TGTGCCAGCAGGCCCCGTCTACAGGCCTATGGCTACACCTTC.

The rearrangement uses TRBV5-4 and TRBJ2-5; D might be TRBD1 (5 bases). V lost 1 base, J lost 7 bases, and 11 bases lay in between. CDR3 length equals 13 residues. Germline CDR1 and CDR2: SGHNT and YYREEE (reference sequence). The CDR3 loop reads CASSLSGARTQYF. The CDR3 DNA reads TGTGCCAGCAGCTTGAGTGGGGCCCGGACCCAGTACTTC.

CDR3 sequence: CASSVAPRGGQETQYF. The CDR3 coding sequence is TGTGCCAGCAGCGTAGCTCCCCGGGGGGGCCAAGAGACCCAGTACTTC. V and J are TRBV9 and TRBJ2-5; 8 nucleotides agree with TRBD2. This CDR3 region has 16 residues. Germline V gives CDR1 SGDLS, CDR2 YYNGEE. The V gene end was trimmed by 0 bases and the J gene end by 1 base; junction bases not matched to a gene: 5.

The chain combines TRBV19 with TRBJ2-5; 7 nucleotides match TRBD2. There are 14 residues in the CDR3. The germline V gene encodes CDR1 LNHDA and CDR2 SQIVND (reference sequence). With V trimmed by 1 base and J by 4 bases, 3 bases remained unmatched. The CDR3 DNA is TGTGCCAGTAGTATAGCCGGGGGGTTAGAGACCCAGTACTTC. Its translation: CASSIAGGLETQYF. The variable domain in full, completed from reference TRBV19 and TRBJ2-5, reads DGGITQSPKYLFRKEGQNVTLSCEQNLNHDAMYWYRQDPGQGLRLIYYSQIVNDFQKGDIAEGYSVSREKKESFPLTVTSAQKNPTAFYLCASSIAGGLETQYFGPGTRLLVL.

The V call is TRBV5-1, the J call TRBJ2-3; D uncertain. The V end was cut by 3 bases, the J end by 3 bases, with 11 bases between. The CDR3 loop spans 14 amino acids. CDR1 is SGHRS, CDR2 YFSETQ, per germline. The chain's CDR3 is CASSSTPNTDTQYF. The CDR3 DNA reads TGCGCCAGCAGCTCTACCCCCAATACAGATACGCAGTATTTT.

The chain employs TRBV6-1 and TRBJ2-7; no clear D. Trimming stripped 1 base from V and 5 bases from J, with 3 bases between. The CDR3 is 11 residues long. CDR1 MNHNS and CDR2 SASEGT come from the germline V gene. This CDR3 reads CASSEDNEQYF. The CDR3 DNA reads TGTGCCAGCAGTGAAGACAACGAGCAGTACTTC.

The CDR3 bases are TGTGCCAGCAGCACGACAGGGTGGGGGAATCAGCCCCAGCATTTT. Residues: CASSTTGWGNQPQHF. V usage is TRBV5-6 and J usage is TRBJ1-5; 7 bases line up with TRBD1. Germline assignment: CDR1 SGHDT and CDR2 YYEEEE. The CDR3 sequence is 15 residues long. Unmatched junction bases numbered 8, after V lost 4 bases and J lost 4 bases.

V usage is TRBV18 and J usage is TRBJ2-5; possibly TRBD1 for D (6 bases). Per the germline V gene, CDR1 is KGHSH and CDR2 is LQKENI. V was cut by 4 bases and J by 1 base, with 10 bases left in between. The length of the CDR3 is 14 residues. In nucleotides, the CDR3 is TGTGCCAGCTCACATTCGACAGGCCAAGAGACCCAGTACTTC. Protein: CASSHSTGQETQYF.

This sequence joins TRBV5-1 and TRBJ2-1, with D possibly TRBD2 on 6 matching bases. Trimming shortened V by 0 bases and J by 0 bases, and 13 bases separated the two germline ends. The length of the CDR3 is 17 residues. CDR1 is SGHRS and CDR2 is YFSETQ in the germline V gene. CDR3 loop: CASSLGGLWSSYNEQFF. The DNA for the CDR3 is TGCGCCAGCAGCTTGGGGGGACTCTGGAGCTCCTACAATGAGCAGTTCTTC.

The V call is TRBV7-2, the J call TRBJ2-7; a possible D gene is TRBD2 (5 bases). The germline gives CDR1 SGHTA, CDR2 FQGNSA. The germline V and J ends were trimmed by 5 bases and 4 bases, with 18 bases remaining between them. This CDR3 spans 15 amino acids. This chain's CDR3 is CASSLSFGKLYEQYF. For the CDR3, the DNA is TGTGCCAGCAGCCTTAGTTTCGGGAAGCTGTACGAGCAGTACTTC.

The chain is built from TRBV10-3 and TRBJ2-3; 8 nucleotides line up with TRBD1. Trimming took 6 bases from V and 6 from J; bases not matched to a gene: 5. In germline, CDR1 is ENHRY, CDR2 SYGVKD. The CDR3 contains 13 residues. CDR3 region: CAIRETGGDTQYF. The DNA for the CDR3 is TGTGCCATCAGGGAAACAGGGGGGGATACGCAGTATTTT.

This chain joins TRBV4-2 and TRBJ2-3, with 9 bases that match TRBD1. With 4 bases clipped from V and 2 bases from J, the junction kept 4 bases outside the gene matches. Germline CDR1 and CDR2: LGHNA and YNFKEQ. This CDR3 is built from 15 residues. The CDR3 sequence: CASSRGQGFTDTQYF. DNA of the CDR3: TGTGCCAGCAGCCGGGGACAGGGATTCACAGATACGCAGTATTTT.

This chain links TRBV2 with TRBJ2-7; TRBD2 matches at 12 bases. With 5 bases clipped from V and 5 bases from J, the junction kept 10 bases outside the gene matches. CDR1 SNHLY and CDR2 FYNNEI come from the germline V gene. The CDR3 sequence is 16 residues long. The CDR3 protein is CASSSDRLAGEDEQYF. CDR3 in DNA: TGTGCCAGCAGTAGTGATAGACTAGCGGGGGAGGACGAGCAGTACTTC. Combining the CDR3 with reference TRBV2 and TRBJ2-7 gives the whole variable domain EPEVTQTPSHQVTQMGQEVILRCVPISNHLYFYWYRQILGQKVEFLVSFYNNEISEKSEIFDDQFSVERPDGSNFTLKIRSTKLEDSAMYFCASSSDRLAGEDEQYFGPGTRLTVT.

The V gene is TRBV7-2, the J gene TRBJ2-3, with D possibly TRBD2 on 7 matching bases. Germline CDR1 is SGHTA and CDR2 is FQGNSA. The CDR3 spans 16 residues. Deletions cut 5 bases from V and 6 bases from J, with 21 bases between. The CDR3 bases are TGTGCCAGCAGCAGGGGGGGGACCGTCTTTCTGGATACGCAGTATTTT. Amino acid sequence: CASSRGGTVFLDTQYF. The complete variable domain, with remaining parts taken from reference TRBV7-2 and TRBJ2-3, reads GAGVSQSPSNKVTEKGKDVELRCDPISGHTALYWYRQSLGQGLEFLIYFQGNSAPDKSGLPSDRFSAERTGGSVSTLTIQRTQQEDSAVYLCASSRGGTVFLDTQYFGPGTRLTVL.

The chain uses TRBV11-2 and TRBJ2-3; D is ambiguous. The CDR3 consists of 14 residues. V was cut by 3 bases and J by 0 bases, with 7 bases left in between. Germline CDR1 and CDR2: SGHAT and FQNNGV. The CDR3 DNA reads TGTGCCAGCAGCTTGTTCTTAAGCACAGATACGCAGTATTTT. The encoded protein is CASSLFLSTDTQYF. Variable domain in full (rest from reference TRBV11-2 and TRBJ2-3): EAGVAQSPRYKIIEKRQSVAFWCNPISGHATLYWYQQILGQGPKLLIQFQNNGVVDDSQLPKDRFSAERLKGVDSTLKIQPAKLEDSAVYLCASSLFLSTDTQYFGPGTRLTVL.

This chain joins TRBV9 and TRBJ1-2; D may be TRBD1 (5 bases). With 3 bases removed from V and 4 bases from J, the gap between germline ends came to 19 bases. Germline V lookup: CDR1 SGDLS, CDR2 YYNGEE. The length of the CDR3 is 16 residues. CDR3 DNA: TGTGCCAGCAGCGCGGGTCACGGGGGTAGAATCTATGGCTACACCTTC. Translated: CASSAGHGGRIYGYTF.

As regards this clone: At one end, the junction sequence differs from germline, possibly due to a read error. The J gene is TRBJ1-1, the V gene TRBV7-9; D remains ambiguous. The CDR3 loop spans 11 amino acids. Looked up from germline, CDR1 is SEHNR and CDR2 is FQNEAQ (reference sequence). CDR3 in DNA: TGTGCCAGCAGCTTGAACATTGAAGCTTTCTTT. Translating gives CASSLNIEAFF.

This chain uses TRBV6-6 with TRBJ2-1, with 9 positions matching TRBD2. The CDR3 is 14 amino acids. The V segment lost 1 base and the J segment 9 bases; nucleotides outside the gene matches: 4. The germline V gene encodes CDR1 MNHNY and CDR2 SVGAGI (reference sequence). The CDR3 region is CASSYLREGPEQFF. DNA for the CDR3: TGTGCCAGCAGTTACTTGCGGGAGGGTCCTGAGCAGTTCTTC.